This passage covers 28 T cell receptor beta chains from one sample sequenced in a study of T cells in Graves' hyperthyroidism and ophthalmopathy. Amplification yielded TCR beta CDR3 regions, with RNA transcripts as the source. A set of HTBI primers served as the primers for a first-round RT-PCR of the TCR CDR3. Each CDR3 protein is one row after TCRdb ran MiXCR on the multiplex PCR reads. Seen here are a few hundred thousand distinct CDR3 sequences, roughly an eighth observed once, and the top ten hold more than 4.5%. The sample consisted of blood. The receptors were gathered from a woman aged 18 to 35 with Graves' hyperthyroidism.

The chain couples TRBV4-3 to TRBJ1-6; TRBD1 is a possible D gene (5 bases). The V end lost 5 bases, the J end lost 9 bases, and 11 bases lay between the germline ends. The germline V gene encodes CDR1 LGHNA and CDR2 YSLEER. The CDR3 has 13 amino acids. CDR3 in DNA: TGCGCCAGCAGCAAAAGGGGAGTTTCACCCCTCCACTTT. Encoded protein: CASSKRGVSPLHF.

This clonotype was counted many times. V usage is TRBV20-1 and J usage is TRBJ2-5; D call uncertain. This CDR3 is 12 amino acids long. V lost 6 bases and J lost 4, with 12 bases in between. Germline-derived CDR1 and CDR2 are DFQATT and SNEGSKA (reference sequence). The CDR3 protein is CSAARLGETQYF. CDR3 nucleotides: TGCAGTGCGGCTAGGCTTGGAGAGACCCAGTACTTC.

This clonotype was recorded at least ten times. The chain uses TRBV2 and TRBJ2-3; 9 bases line up with TRBD1. CDR3 length equals 18 residues. Germline CDR1 SNHLY, CDR2 FYNNEI. The V segment lost 6 bases and the J segment 1 base; nucleotides outside the gene matches: 14. The CDR3: CASRGQGPRMAGTDTQYF. As DNA, the CDR3 is TGTGCCAGCAGAGGACAGGGGCCCAGAATGGCTGGCACAGATACGCAGTATTTT.

Concerning this clonotype: This may come from a read error, since a much larger clone is one base off. The chain combines TRBV30 with TRBJ1-1, with D uncertain. Germline V gene lookup returns CDR1 GTSNPN and CDR2 SVGIG (reference sequence). The CDR3 has 11 residues. The CDR3 here is CAWSAYTEAYF. CDR3 DNA sequence: TGTGCCTGGAGCGCATACACTGAAGCTTACTTT.

This clonotype was seen repeatedly, ten times or more. This sequence joins TRBV7-2 and TRBJ2-3; D not certain. The CDR3 consists of 15 residues. Germline V CDR1 and CDR2: SGHTA, FQGNSA. Trimming removed 1 base from V and 5 bases from J, with 13 bases in between. The CDR3 loop reads CASSLVVRRGDTQYF. The CDR3 DNA is TGTGCCAGCAGCTTAGTCGTTCGTAGAGGAGATACGCAGTATTTT. Full variable domain (missing parts from reference TRBV7-2 and TRBJ2-3): GAGVSQSPSNKVTEKGKDVELRCDPISGHTALYWYRQSLGQGLEFLIYFQGNSAPDKSGLPSDRFSAERTGGSVSTLTIQRTQQEDSAVYLCASSLVVRRGDTQYFGPGTRLTVL.

This clonotype was counted at least ten times. The chain's CDR3 is CAWSVTGTIRQPQHF. CDR3 sequence (DNA): TGTGCCTGGAGTGTAACCGGGACCATCCGGCAGCCCCAGCATTTT. J is TRBJ1-5 and V is TRBV30; D might be TRBD1 (5 bases). V lost 0 bases, J lost 7 bases, and 16 bases lay in between. The CDR3 is 15 amino acids. The germline gives CDR1 GTSNPN, CDR2 SVGIG (reference sequence). Variable domain in full (rest from reference TRBV30 and TRBJ1-5): SQTIHQWPATLVQPVGSPLSLECTVEGTSNPNLYWYRQAAGRGLQLLFYSVGIGQISSEVPQNLSASRPQDRQFILSSKKLLLSDSGFYLCAWSVTGTIRQPQHFGDGTRLSIL.

This clonotype was detected many times. The V call is TRBV19, the J call TRBJ2-1; TRBD2 agrees at 7 bases. This CDR3 has 15 residues. V was clipped by 10 bases and J by 7 bases; unmatched bases: 16. Germline lookup yields CDR1 LNHDA and CDR2 SQIVND (reference sequence). The CDR3 DNA reads as TGTGCCACTGCCCCTCTAGCGGCTCCACCTAATGAGCAGTTCTTC. Its translation is CATAPLAAPPNEQFF.

This clonotype has a count of ten or more. This chain connects TRBV18 to TRBJ2-2; 8 bases are shared with TRBD1. The germline gives CDR1 KGHSH, CDR2 LQKENI. The CDR3 totals 14 residues. V lost 5 bases to trimming and J lost 5 bases; unmatched junction nucleotides: 4. In DNA form, the CDR3 reads TGTGCCAGCTCAGCGGGACAGGCTACCGGGGAGCTGTTTTTT. Translating it yields CASSAGQATGELFF.

In DNA form, the CDR3 reads TGCAGTGCTAGAGGACAGGGTGATTCACCCCTCCACTTT. This translates into CSARGQGDSPLHF. The chain joins TRBV20-1 to TRBJ1-6; 7 positions match TRBD1. CDR1 is DFQATT, CDR2 SNEGSKA, per germline (reference sequence). CDR3 size: 13 residues. V gave up 1 base and J gave up 8 bases; unmatched junction bases: 2.

This clonotype was observed at least ten times. The chain links TRBV11-2 to TRBJ2-1; the match to TRBD2 covers 8 bases. This CDR3 comprises 18 residues. V dropped 2 bases and J dropped 0; count of bases not matched to a gene: 9. Germline V gene lookup returns CDR1 SGHAT and CDR2 FQNNGV. The CDR3 nucleotides read TGTGCCAGCAGCTTATCGATTAGCGGGAAGAGCTCCTACAATGAGCAGTTCTTC. Its protein product is CASSLSISGKSSYNEQFF.

This clonotype was observed many times. This chain joins TRBV2 and TRBJ2-1, with D possibly matching TRBD1 (7 bases). Germline CDR1 reads SNHLY; CDR2 reads FYNNEI. The CDR3 spans 16 residues. V lost 6 bases to trimming and J lost 10 bases, with 25 bases between them. The CDR3 DNA follows: TGTGCCAGCAGCTCAGGGGGAGCGGGCCCGGGCCGGGAGCAGTTCTTC. This sequence encodes CASSSGGAGPGREQFF.

The chain carries TRBV15 and TRBJ1-2; tentatively, D is TRBD1 (6 bases). Germline V gives CDR1 LNHNV, CDR2 YYDKDF (reference sequence). The CDR3 has 19 amino acids. Deletions cut 0 bases from V and 4 bases from J, with 24 bases between. CDR3 region: CATSREEGRRGKGSYGYTF. CDR3 in DNA: TGTGCCACCAGCAGAGAGGAGGGGCGCAGGGGAAAAGGATCCTATGGCTACACCTTC.

The chain combines TRBV27 with TRBJ1-4; tentatively, D is TRBD1 (6 bases). The germline gives CDR1 MNHEY, CDR2 SMNVEV (reference sequence). Trimming pared 3 bases from V and 6 bases from J, leaving 11 bases between. CDR3 length equals 14 residues. The CDR3 sequence: CASSFRGSDEKLFF. CDR3 nucleotides: TGTGCCAGCAGTTTTAGGGGGTCGGATGAAAAACTGTTTTTT.

The chain employs TRBV7-3 and TRBJ2-3; no clear D. The germline CDR1 and CDR2 sequences are SGHTA and FQGTGA. The CDR3 has 15 amino acids. V lost 5 bases, J lost 1 base, and 13 bases lay in between. The CDR3 reads CASSPHAGGTDTQYF. CDR3 nucleotide sequence: TGTGCCAGCAGCCCCCACGCCGGCGGCACAGATACGCAGTATTTT.

This clonotype was counted a few times. V and J are TRBV4-2 and TRBJ1-5; D is unresolved. V lost 1 base to trimming and J lost 0 bases, with 10 bases between them. This CDR3 has 16 residues. Per germline, CDR1 LGHNA and CDR2 YNFKEQ. CDR3 in amino acids: CASSQAGLDSNQPQHF. The CDR3 nucleotides read TGTGCCAGCAGCCAAGCCGGACTCGATAGCAATCAGCCCCAGCATTTT.

This clonotype was recorded at least ten times. The genes are TRBV5-6 and TRBJ2-3; TRBD2 might be the D (5 bases). With 4 bases removed from V and 2 bases from J, the gap between germline ends came to 11 bases. The CDR3 totals 14 residues. CDR1 is SGHDT and CDR2 is YYEEEE in the germline V gene. As DNA, the CDR3 is TGTGCCAGCAGCAGAACCGGGAACACAGATACGCAGTATTTT. Amino acid sequence: CASSRTGNTDTQYF.

V gene TRBV27 combines with J gene TRBJ1-3, with D unclear. The CDR3 consists of 17 residues. Deletions cut 5 bases from V and 0 bases from J, with 17 bases between. The germline gives CDR1 MNHEY, CDR2 SMNVEV (reference sequence). CDR3 bases: TGTGCCAGCAGTAATCGGGCTCCGTCCCGCTCTGGAAACACCATATATTTT. This gives the protein CASSNRAPSRSGNTIYF.

This clonotype was detected only a few times. V and J are TRBV27 and TRBJ2-1; 14 nucleotides line up with TRBD2. The junction had 9 bases not matched to a gene; V was cut back by 0 bases and J by 8 bases. This CDR3 contains 18 residues. CDR1 MNHEY and CDR2 SMNVEV come from the germline V gene (reference sequence). The CDR3 sequence: CASSLSLDRGLAGDEQFF. CDR3 coding DNA: TGTGCCAGCAGTTTATCCCTTGACAGGGGACTAGCGGGAGATGAGCAGTTCTTC.

V gene TRBV9 combines with J gene TRBJ1-5, with a weak D call TRBD1 (6 bases). Germline assignment: CDR1 SGDLS and CDR2 YYNGEE. Between the trimmed V and J ends, which lost 4 bases and 2 bases, there was a span of 13 bases. The CDR3 runs 15 residues. Here the CDR3 DNA reads TGTGCCAGCAGCCCCACAGGGTATGGCAATCAGCCCCAGCATTTT. Amino acids: CASSPTGYGNQPQHF.

The sample holds many counts of this clonotype. This sequence joins TRBV29-1 and TRBJ1-1; 8 bases line up with TRBD1. The CDR3 has 13 residues. V trimming: 3 bases; J trimming: 3 bases; junction bases outside the gene matches: 3. Germline assignment: CDR1 SQVTM and CDR2 ANQGSEA. The CDR3 DNA sequence: TGCAGCGTTGAGACAGGGGCGGACACTGAAGCTTTCTTT. This translates into CSVETGADTEAFF.

This clonotype was recorded at least ten times. This chain uses TRBV7-2 with TRBJ1-1; D gene ambiguous. CDR3 length: 17 residues. Trimming stripped 5 bases from V and 3 bases from J, with 22 bases between. Germline CDR1 is SGHTA and CDR2 is FQGNSA. The CDR3 DNA sequence: TGTGCCAGCAGCCCCCAAACAGCGACTACAAAAGACACTGAAGCTTTCTTT. Translated, it gives CASSPQTATTKDTEAFF.

This clonotype has ten or more counts. The chain combines TRBV7-2 with TRBJ2-3, with D perhaps matching TRBD2 (6 bases). Trimming shortened V by 2 bases and J by 4 bases, and 16 bases separated the two germline ends. CDR1 is SGHTA, CDR2 FQGNSA, per germline. The CDR3 consists of 16 residues. In DNA form, the CDR3 reads TGTGCCAGCAGCTTATGGCGTGGTAGCGGTCCAGATACGCAGTATTTT. This sequence encodes CASSLWRGSGPDTQYF.

This clonotype was found a few times. This chain connects TRBV12-3 or TRBV12-4 to TRBJ2-7; D might be TRBD2 (5 bases). Trimming left V 1 base short and J 5 bases short, with 9 bases between. CDR3 length equals 13 residues. For the CDR3, the DNA is TGTGCCAGCAGTTTAGGTGGGAGCCACGAGCAGTACTTC. This encodes CASSLGGSHEQYF.

This clonotype appeared many times. The chain has TRBV28 and TRBJ2-5, with 7 nucleotides matching TRBD1. Trimming at V came to 4 bases and at J to 3 bases, leaving 5 bases not matched to a gene. Germline values: CDR1 MDHEN, CDR2 SYDVKM. The CDR3 length is 14 residues. The CDR3: CASSSTGREETQYF. The CDR3 coding sequence is TGTGCCAGCAGTTCGACAGGGAGAGAAGAGACCCAGTACTTC.

The V gene is TRBV27, the J gene TRBJ1-2; the D gene is possibly TRBD1 (5 bases). Trimming shortened V by 0 bases and J by 8 bases, and 16 bases separated the two germline ends. The CDR3 is 15 amino acids. Looked up from germline, CDR1 is MNHEY and CDR2 is SMNVEV (reference sequence). The DNA of the CDR3 is TGTGCCAGCAGTTTATCGGTGGGGGAGGGTCGAGGCTACACCTTC. Its protein is CASSLSVGEGRGYTF.

In its sample, this clonotype was seen many times. V is TRBV20-1 and J is TRBJ1-2, with a tentative D call TRBD1 (5 bases). The CDR3 contains 13 residues. V lost 6 bases and J lost 2, with 13 bases in between. The germline CDR1 and CDR2 sequences are DFQATT and SNEGSKA (reference sequence). The CDR3 DNA follows: TGCAGTGCGACCGGGACGGAAAACTATGGCTACACCTTC. Encoded protein: CSATGTENYGYTF.

The chain couples TRBV18 to TRBJ1-1; D is perhaps TRBD1 (5 bases). V lost 8 bases and J 5 bases, leaving 21 bases between the germline ends. The CDR3 loop spans 15 amino acids. Germline lookup yields CDR1 KGHSH and CDR2 LQKENI. CDR3 sequence (DNA): TGTGCCAGCAACGCAAGGGGTCTCTTGGGGACTGAAGCTTTCTTT. Encoded protein: CASNARGLLGTEAFF.

This clonotype has only a few counts. V is TRBV12-3 or TRBV12-4 and J is TRBJ2-1; TRBD1 agrees at 10 bases. With 7 bases clipped from V and 8 bases from J, the junction kept 5 bases outside the gene matches. The CDR3 is 13 residues long. The DNA of the CDR3 is TGTGCCAGCATTGGGGACAGGGGCGATGAGCAGTTCTTC. Translation gives CASIGDRGDEQFF.